The 18 T cell receptor beta chains below come from one sample, sequenced in a study of identifying expanded T cells in peripheral blood. The method was immunoSEQ multiplex PCR; TCRdb's version includes in-frame clones alone and lacks a portion of them. Of more than 85,000 clones in the sample, around 88% are singletons; the top ten hold around 14%. The sequenced material came from blood. Source of these receptors: a person aged 18 to 75 in good health.

The chain couples TRBV6-5 to TRBJ2-7; the match to TRBD2 covers 7 bases. V was pared by 2 bases and J by 6 bases, with 1 base of the junction left unmatched. This CDR3 region has 12 residues. CDR1 is MNHEY, CDR2 SVGAGI, per germline. CDR3: CASSYGGSEQYF. CDR3 sequence (DNA): TGTGCCAGCAGTTACGGCGGGAGCGAGCAGTACTTC.

V usage is TRBV18 and J usage is TRBJ1-6, with no clear D. Germline V gene data show CDR1 as KGHSH and CDR2 as LQKENI. The CDR3 is 12 residues long. Trimming removed 8 bases at V and 10 bases at J, with 12 bases between. Here the CDR3 reads CASAYTPSPLHF. The CDR3 bases are TGTGCCAGCGCCTACACCCCATCACCCCTCCACTTT.

A single count supports this clone. The V call is TRBV18, the J call TRBJ1-1; 8 positions match TRBD1. Germline V gives CDR1 KGHSH, CDR2 LQKENI. CDR3 length equals 16 residues. V was clipped by 3 bases and J by 4 bases; unmatched bases: 10. The DNA of the CDR3 is TGTGCCAGCTCACCTCCCGTCCAGGGGGCGAGCACTGAAGCTTTCTTT. It yields the protein CASSPPVQGASTEAFF.

The J gene is TRBJ2-7, the V gene TRBV5-1, with D tentatively TRBD2 (6 bases). Between the trimmed V and J ends, which lost 5 bases and 4 bases, there was a span of 25 bases. In germline, CDR1 is SGHRS, CDR2 YFSETQ. This CDR3 contains 17 residues. The DNA of the CDR3 is TGCGCCAGCAGTGGTACCCCGTCCGGGACTCACTATTACGAGCAGTACTTC. Protein: CASSGTPSGTHYYEQYF. The full variable domain, rest sourced from reference TRBV5-1 and TRBJ2-7, is KAGVTQTPRYLIKTRGQQVTLSCSPISGHRSVSWYQQTPGQGLQFLFEYFSETQRNKGNFPGRFSGRQFSNSRSEMNVSTLELGDSALYLCASSGTPSGTHYYEQYFGPGTRLTVT.

This clone was seen a handful of times. The V and J genes are TRBV5-1 and TRBJ1-1, with TRBD1 as a possible D gene (5 bases). The V gene's germline CDR1 is SGHRS and CDR2 YFSETQ. Trimming left V 2 bases short and J 4 bases short, with 15 bases between. The CDR3 is 15 residues long. CDR3 protein: CASSLQVSRGTEAFF. In nucleotides, the CDR3 is TGCGCCAGCAGCTTACAGGTCTCGAGGGGCACTGAAGCTTTCTTT. The full variable domain, its missing parts supplied by reference TRBV5-1 and TRBJ1-1, is KAGVTQTPRYLIKTRGQQVTLSCSPISGHRSVSWYQQTPGQGLQFLFEYFSETQRNKGNFPGRFSGRQFSNSRSEMNVSTLELGDSALYLCASSLQVSRGTEAFFGQGTRLTVV.

The genes are TRBV30 and TRBJ2-5; D is undetermined. V lost 1 base and J 7 bases, leaving 13 bases between the germline ends. The germline CDR1 and CDR2 sequences are GTSNPN and SVGIG (reference sequence). The CDR3 contains 13 residues. CDR3 sequence (DNA): TGTGCCTGGAGTGGTTCCGTCGCAGGGACCCAGTACTTC. It yields the protein CAWSGSVAGTQYF.

This rearrangement joins TRBV29-1 to TRBJ2-7; 8 bases align to TRBD1. The germline V gene encodes CDR1 SQVTM and CDR2 ANQGSEA. J lost 6 bases, V lost 0 bases, and 7 bases had no gene match. The CDR3 loop spans 14 amino acids. The CDR3, as DNA: TGCAGCGTTGAAGAGATGGCAGGGGGCCTCGAGCAGTACTTC. As protein: CSVEEMAGGLEQYF.

The V call is TRBV18, the J call TRBJ2-1, with 8 positions matching TRBD1. The CDR3 runs 15 residues. The V and J ends lost 2 bases and 7 bases, in that order; junction bases with no gene match: 7. Germline values: CDR1 KGHSH, CDR2 LQKENI. The CDR3 is CASSPGAGGVNEQFF. CDR3 bases: TGTGCCAGCTCACCAGGGGCAGGGGGCGTTAATGAGCAGTTCTTC.

V and J are TRBV4-2 and TRBJ2-1; 13 bases are a match to TRBD2. The CDR3 covers 18 residues. Trimming removed 0 bases from V and 10 bases from J; junction bases left unmatched: 12. The germline CDR1 and CDR2 sequences are LGHNA and YNFKEQ. The CDR3 protein is CASSQDSWTSGRMNEQFF. The CDR3 DNA follows: TGTGCCAGCAGCCAAGATAGTTGGACTAGCGGGAGAATGAACGAGCAGTTCTTC.

The chain couples TRBV5-6 to TRBJ1-5, with 8 bases that match TRBD1. Germline-derived CDR1 and CDR2 are SGHDT and YYEEEE. CDR3 length: 16 amino acids. J gave up 5 bases and V 4 bases, and 11 bases lay outside the gene matches. CDR3 bases: TGTGCCAGCAGCGGATGGGGCAGGGGGCCTGATCAGCCCCAGCATTTT. As protein: CASSGWGRGPDQPQHF.

This chain links TRBV10-3 with TRBJ2-1; 9 bases are a match to TRBD1. The CDR3 spans 17 residues. Trimming took 9 bases from V and 2 from J; bases not matched to a gene: 14. Germline V CDR1 and CDR2: ENHRY, SYGVKD. CDR3 residues: CAIGQGSLSDAYNEQFF. CDR3 nucleotides: TGTGCCATTGGACAGGGGTCCTTGAGTGACGCCTACAATGAGCAGTTCTTC.

This clone has only one observation. The rearrangement joins TRBV9 to TRBJ2-1, with 8 bases identical to TRBD1. V gave up 1 base and J gave up 8 bases; unmatched junction bases: 11. The germline V gene encodes CDR1 SGDLS and CDR2 YYNGEE. CDR3 size: 16 residues. The chain's CDR3 is CASSVRKTDRDYEQFF. The CDR3, as DNA: TGTGCCAGCAGCGTAAGGAAGACGGACAGGGATTATGAGCAGTTCTTC.

This clone was observed a handful of times. CDR3 in amino acids: CASRDSSGQNYNEQFF. The CDR3 DNA reads TGTGCCAGCAGGGACAGTTCGGGACAGAATTACAATGAGCAGTTCTTC. The chain uses TRBV25-1 and TRBJ2-1, with 7 bases identical to TRBD1. V lost 6 bases, J lost 4 bases, and 12 bases stayed unmatched. CDR1 is MGHDK, CDR2 SYGVNS, per germline. The CDR3 sequence is 16 residues long. Complete variable domain (other parts from reference TRBV25-1 and TRBJ2-1): EADIYQTPRYLVIGTGKKITLECSQTMGHDKMYWYQQDPGMELHLIHYSYGVNSTEKGDLSSESTVSRIRTEHFPLTLESARPSHTSQYLCASRDSSGQNYNEQFFGPGTRLTVL.

The V gene is TRBV21-1, the J gene TRBJ2-7; the table calls TRBD2, which could not be checked here. TRBV21-1 is assigned pseudogene status. This CDR3 has 10 amino acids. The DNA of the CDR3 is TGTGCCAGCAGCAATGGACTGCGAGACTTC. This translates into CASSNGLRDF.

The rearrangement uses TRBV7-3 and TRBJ2-1; 11 nucleotides align to TRBD2. Germline CDR1 is SGHTA and CDR2 is FQGTGA. CDR3 length equals 14 residues. Trimming at V came to 5 bases and at J to 6 bases, leaving 3 bases not matched to a gene. CDR3 sequence reads: CASSNGLAGNEQFF. CDR3 sequence (DNA): TGTGCCAGCAGCAATGGACTAGCGGGCAATGAGCAGTTCTTC.

V is TRBV28 and J is TRBJ1-1; TRBD1 agrees at 7 bases. CDR1 and CDR2 (germline): MDHEN, SYDVKM. The CDR3 runs to 15 residues. The V segment lost 1 base and the J segment 5 bases; nucleotides outside the gene matches: 7. The CDR3, as DNA: TGTGCCAGCAGTTTATACCGGGACAGTGGGACTGAAGCTTTCTTT. This sequence encodes CASSLYRDSGTEAFF.

This sequence joins TRBV29-1 and TRBJ2-5; D might be TRBD2 (6 bases). Germline lookup yields CDR1 SQVTM and CDR2 ANQGSEA. The CDR3 runs 17 residues. The germline V and J ends were trimmed by 2 bases and 5 bases, with 24 bases remaining between them. CDR3 DNA sequence: TGCAGCGTTGAACTAGGAGGGGCAGGGTGGGGTGAGGAGACCCAGTACTTC. This sequence encodes CSVELGGAGWGEETQYF.

CDR3 in amino acids: CASSFTGIEQFF. CDR3 in DNA: TGTGCCAGCAGCTTTACAGGAATTGAGCAGTTCTTC. The chain joins TRBV5-5 to TRBJ2-1, with D maybe TRBD1 (5 bases). There are 12 residues in the CDR3. Germline CDR1 is SGHKS and CDR2 is YYEKEE (reference sequence). Trimming removed 2 bases at V and 9 bases at J, with 9 bases between. The full variable domain, its missing parts supplied by reference TRBV5-5 and TRBJ2-1, is DAGVTQSPTHLIKTRGQQVTLRCSPISGHKSVSWYQQVLGQGPQFIFQYYEKEERGRGNFPDRFSARQFPNYSSELNVNALLLGDSALYLCASSFTGIEQFFGPGTRLTVL.